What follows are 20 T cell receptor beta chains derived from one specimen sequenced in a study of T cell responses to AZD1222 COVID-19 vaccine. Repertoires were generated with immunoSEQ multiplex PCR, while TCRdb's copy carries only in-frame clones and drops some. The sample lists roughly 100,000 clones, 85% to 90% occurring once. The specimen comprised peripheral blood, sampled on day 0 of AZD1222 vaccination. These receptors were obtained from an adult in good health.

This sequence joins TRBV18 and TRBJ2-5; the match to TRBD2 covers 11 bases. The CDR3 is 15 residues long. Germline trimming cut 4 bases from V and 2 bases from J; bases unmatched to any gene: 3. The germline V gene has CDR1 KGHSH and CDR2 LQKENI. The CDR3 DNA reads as TGTGCCAGCTCACGGGGACTAGCGGATCAAGAGACCCAGTACTTC. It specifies CASSRGLADQETQYF.

The chain's CDR3 is CSARDGNEQFF. As DNA, the CDR3 is TGCAGTGCTAGAGATGGCAATGAGCAGTTCTTC. This chain joins TRBV20-1 and TRBJ2-1; D is unresolved. Germline V CDR1 and CDR2: DFQATT, SNEGSKA (reference sequence). The ends were cut back, 0 bases at V and 6 bases at J, with 3 bases in the middle. This CDR3 contains 11 residues.

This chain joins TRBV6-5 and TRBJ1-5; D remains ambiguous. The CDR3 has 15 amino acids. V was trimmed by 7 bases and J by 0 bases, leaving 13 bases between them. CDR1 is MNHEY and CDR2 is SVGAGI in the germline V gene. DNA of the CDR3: TGTGCCAGCATTGTGGGAATCTATAGCAATCAGCCCCAGCATTTT. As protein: CASIVGIYSNQPQHF.

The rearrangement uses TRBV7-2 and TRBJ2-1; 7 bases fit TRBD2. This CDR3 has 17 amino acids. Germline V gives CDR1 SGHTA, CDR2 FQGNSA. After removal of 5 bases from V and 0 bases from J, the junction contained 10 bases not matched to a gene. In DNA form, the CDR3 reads TGTGCCAGCAGCCCCCCAACGGGGAGGGCCTCCTACAATGAGCAGTTCTTC. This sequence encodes CASSPPTGRASYNEQFF. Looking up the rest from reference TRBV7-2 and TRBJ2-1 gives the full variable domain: GAGVSQSPSNKVTEKGKDVELRCDPISGHTALYWYRQSLGQGLEFLIYFQGNSAPDKSGLPSDRFSAERTGGSVSTLTIQRTQQEDSAVYLCASSPPTGRASYNEQFFGPGTRLTVL.

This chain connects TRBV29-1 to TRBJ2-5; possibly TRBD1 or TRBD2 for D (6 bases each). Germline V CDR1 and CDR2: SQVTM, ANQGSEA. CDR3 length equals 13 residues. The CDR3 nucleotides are TGCGGAGTTGCGGGACAAAGCGAAGAGACCCAGTACTTC. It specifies CGVAGQSEETQYF.

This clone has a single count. Written as DNA, the CDR3 is TGTGCCAGCCGTTTGACTAGTCCCGGGGAGCTGTTTTTT. The encoded protein is CASRLTSPGELFF. The V gene is TRBV6-2 or TRBV6-3, the J gene TRBJ2-2, with D possibly being TRBD2 (6 bases). V lost 8 bases and J 6 bases, leaving 13 bases between the germline ends. The CDR3 is made up of 13 amino acids. The germline V gene has CDR1 MNHEY and CDR2 SVGEGT.

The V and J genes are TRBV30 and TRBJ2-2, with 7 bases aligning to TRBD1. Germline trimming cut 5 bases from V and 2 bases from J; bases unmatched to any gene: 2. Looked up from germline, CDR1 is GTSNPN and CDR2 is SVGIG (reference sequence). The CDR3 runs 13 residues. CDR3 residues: CAWGTVNTGELFF. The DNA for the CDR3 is TGTGCCTGGGGGACAGTTAACACCGGGGAGCTGTTTTTT.

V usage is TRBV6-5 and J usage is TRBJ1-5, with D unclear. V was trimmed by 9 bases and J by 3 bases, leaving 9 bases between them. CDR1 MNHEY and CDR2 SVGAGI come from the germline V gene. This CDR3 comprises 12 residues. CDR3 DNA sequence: TGTGCCAGTACAATATACAATCAGCCCCAGCATTTT. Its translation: CASTIYNQPQHF.

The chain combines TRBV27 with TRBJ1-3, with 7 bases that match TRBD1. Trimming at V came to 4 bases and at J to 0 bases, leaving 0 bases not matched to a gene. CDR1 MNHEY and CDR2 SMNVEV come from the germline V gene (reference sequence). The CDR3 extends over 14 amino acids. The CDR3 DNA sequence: TGTGCCAGCAGTTCAGGGGGCTCTGGAAACACCATATATTTT. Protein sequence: CASSSGGSGNTIYF.

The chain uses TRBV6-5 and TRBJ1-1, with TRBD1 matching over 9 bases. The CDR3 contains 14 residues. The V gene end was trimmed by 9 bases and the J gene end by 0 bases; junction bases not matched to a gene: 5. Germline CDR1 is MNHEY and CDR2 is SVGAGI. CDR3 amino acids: CASRTGGLNTEAFF. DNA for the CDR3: TGTGCCAGTAGAACAGGGGGCCTGAACACTGAAGCTTTCTTT.

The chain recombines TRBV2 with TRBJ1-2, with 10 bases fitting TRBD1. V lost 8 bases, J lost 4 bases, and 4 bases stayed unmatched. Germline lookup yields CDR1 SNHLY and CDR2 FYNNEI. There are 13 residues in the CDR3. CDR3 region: CASYRTGGYGYTF. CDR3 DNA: TGTGCCAGCTACCGGACAGGGGGCTATGGCTACACCTTC.

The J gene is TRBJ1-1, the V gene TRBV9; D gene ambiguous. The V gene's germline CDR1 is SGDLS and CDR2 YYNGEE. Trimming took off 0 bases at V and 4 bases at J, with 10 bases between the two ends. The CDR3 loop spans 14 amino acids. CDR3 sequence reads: CASSVVRQATEAFF. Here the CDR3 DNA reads TGTGCCAGCAGCGTAGTAAGGCAGGCCACTGAAGCTTTCTTT. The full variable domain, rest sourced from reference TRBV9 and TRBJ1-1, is DSGVTQTPKHLITATGQRVTLRCSPRSGDLSVYWYQQSLDQGLQFLIQYYNGEERAKGNILERFSAQQFPDLHSELNLSSLELGDSALYFCASSVVRQATEAFFGQGTRLTVV.

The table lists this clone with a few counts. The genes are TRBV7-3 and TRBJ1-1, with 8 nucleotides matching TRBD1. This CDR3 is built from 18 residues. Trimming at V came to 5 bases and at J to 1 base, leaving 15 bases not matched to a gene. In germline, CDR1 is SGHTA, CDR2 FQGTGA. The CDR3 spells CASSQFPVTGEANTEAFF. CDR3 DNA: TGTGCCAGCAGCCAGTTTCCTGTGACAGGGGAGGCGAACACTGAAGCTTTCTTT.

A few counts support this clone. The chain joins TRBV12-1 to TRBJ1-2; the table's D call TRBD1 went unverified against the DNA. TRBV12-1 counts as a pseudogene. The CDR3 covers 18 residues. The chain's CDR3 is CASSDAPGQADPWGGYTF. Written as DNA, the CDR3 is TGTGCCAGCAGCGACGCGCCGGGACAGGCAGATCCTTGGGGTGGCTACACCTTC.

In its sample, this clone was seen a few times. CDR3 loop: CASSFTIENTNEQFF. CDR3 nucleotides: TGTGCCAGCAGTTTTACCATCGAGAATACCAATGAGCAGTTCTTC. The chain employs TRBV27 and TRBJ2-1; D is ambiguous. This CDR3 has 15 residues. CDR1 and CDR2 from the germline V gene are MNHEY and SMNVEV (reference sequence). V was cut by 3 bases and J by 6 bases, with 15 bases left in between.

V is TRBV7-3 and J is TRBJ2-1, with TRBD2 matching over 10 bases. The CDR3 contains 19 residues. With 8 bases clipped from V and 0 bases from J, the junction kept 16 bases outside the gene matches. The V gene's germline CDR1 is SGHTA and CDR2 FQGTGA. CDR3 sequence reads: CASGYPGLALQSSYNEQFF. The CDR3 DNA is TGTGCCAGCGGTTATCCGGGACTAGCGCTTCAGAGCTCCTACAATGAGCAGTTCTTC. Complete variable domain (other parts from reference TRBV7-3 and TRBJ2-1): GAGVSQTPSNKVTEKGKYVELRCDPISGHTALYWYRQSLGQGPEFLIYFQGTGAADDSGLPNDRFFAVRPEGSVSTLKIQRTERGDSAVYLCASGYPGLALQSSYNEQFFGPGTRLTVL.

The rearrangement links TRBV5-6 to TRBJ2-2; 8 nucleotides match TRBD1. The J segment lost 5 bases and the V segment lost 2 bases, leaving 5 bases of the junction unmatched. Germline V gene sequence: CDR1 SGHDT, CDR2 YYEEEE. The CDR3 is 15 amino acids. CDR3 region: CASSFRDRKTGELFF. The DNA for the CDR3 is TGTGCCAGCAGCTTCCGGGACAGGAAAACCGGGGAGCTGTTTTTT. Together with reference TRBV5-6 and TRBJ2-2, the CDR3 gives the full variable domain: DAGVTQSPTHLIKTRGQQVTLRCSPKSGHDTVSWYQQALGQGPQFIFQYYEEEERQRGNFPDRFSGHQFPNYSSELNVNALLLGDSALYLCASSFRDRKTGELFFGEGSRLTVL.

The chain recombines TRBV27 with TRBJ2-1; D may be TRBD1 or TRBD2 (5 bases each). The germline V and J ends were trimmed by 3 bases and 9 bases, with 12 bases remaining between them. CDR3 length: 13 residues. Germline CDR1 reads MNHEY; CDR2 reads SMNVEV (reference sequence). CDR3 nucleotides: TGTGCCAGCAGTTTCGGGTCAGGGAGTGAGCAGTTCTTC. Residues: CASSFGSGSEQFF.

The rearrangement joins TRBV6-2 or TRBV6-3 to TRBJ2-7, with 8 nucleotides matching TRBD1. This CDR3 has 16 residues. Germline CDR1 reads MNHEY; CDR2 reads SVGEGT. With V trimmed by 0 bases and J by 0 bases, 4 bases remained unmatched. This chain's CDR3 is CASSYSWTGSSYEQYF. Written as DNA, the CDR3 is TGTGCCAGCAGTTACTCGTGGACAGGGAGCTCCTACGAGCAGTACTTC.

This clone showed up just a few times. The CDR3 here is CASSSGLANYEQYF. The CDR3 DNA is TGTGCCAGCAGCTCGGGACTAGCGAATTACGAGCAGTACTTC. The J gene is TRBJ2-7, the V gene TRBV5-6; 10 bases align to TRBD2. The V and J ends lost 3 bases and 4 bases, in that order; junction bases with no gene match: 4. Germline V gives CDR1 SGHDT, CDR2 YYEEEE. This CDR3 comprises 14 residues.